This is a list of T cell receptor beta chains from one sample in a study of shared clonotypes between healthy human individuals. Using immunoSEQ multiplex PCR, the repertoire was profiled, and TCRdb retains in-frame clones only, with some absent. Among 660,000 or so clones listed, 95% to 96% were seen once. The sequenced material came from naive CD8+ T cells sorted from blood. These TCRs come from a woman in her 30s in good health. Both conserved end residues are part of each CDR3. Fields, in order: D gene, V gene, clone size, CDR3 length, J gene, CDR3 DNA, CDR3 protein. D genes are given only for firm matches. For some rows the clone size is stated as once, few or many, or as a class when expanded; others skip it.

D: NA
V: TRBV27
size: once
length: 14
J: TRBJ1-1
DNA: TGTGCCAGCATAATAACTCCGGGGGGGTCTGAAGCTTTCTTT
CDR3: CASIITPGGSEAFF

D: NA
V: TRBV28
size: NA
length: 15
J: TRBJ2-1
DNA: TGTGCCAGCAGCCCACGACTAGTCTCACTTCGGGAGCAGTTCTTC
CDR3: CASSPRLVSLREQFF

D: TRBD2
V: TRBV6-1
size: NA
length: 16
J: TRBJ2-3
DNA: TGTGCCAGCAGTGGGAGACTAGCGGGAGTAACAGATACGCAGTATTTT
CDR3: CASSGRLAGVTDTQYF

D: TRBD2
V: TRBV5-4
size: NA
length: 14
J: TRBJ2-1
DNA: TGTGCCAGCAGCTTGAAAGCCAGCGGGGGTGAGCAGTTCTTC
CDR3: CASSLKASGGEQFF

D: TRBD2
V: TRBV9
size: NA
length: 13
J: TRBJ2-5
DNA: TGTGCCAGCTCATCTAGCGGCCAAGAGACCCAGTACTTC
CDR3: CASSSSGQETQYF

D: NA
V: TRBV11-2
size: NA
length: 12
J: TRBJ2-1
DNA: TGTGCCAGCAGCTTAACTGTGGGTGAGCAGTTCTTC
CDR3: CASSLTVGEQFF

D: NA
V: TRBV30
size: NA
length: 13
J: TRBJ1-5
DNA: TGTGCCTGGAGGGGTACAGGGAATCAGCCCCAGCATTTT
CDR3: CAWRGTGNQPQHF

D: NA
V: TRBV7-7
size: NA
length: 16
J: TRBJ2-5
DNA: TGTGCCAGCAGCTTAGGGTGGTCGCGGAGCCAAGAGACCCAGTACTTC
CDR3: CASSLGWSRSQETQYF

D: TRBD1
V: TRBV28
size: NA
length: 17
J: TRBJ2-7
DNA: TGTGCCAGCAGTCGACCGGGGACAGACATTAGCTCCTACGAGCAGTACTTC
CDR3: CASSRPGTDISSYEQYF

D: NA
V: TRBV4-2
size: NA
length: 12
J: TRBJ2-1
DNA: TGTGCCAGCAGGGCTCCCAGCGATGAGCAGTTCTTC
CDR3: CASRAPSDEQFF

D: TRBD1
V: TRBV6-1
size: NA
length: 15
J: TRBJ2-1
DNA: TGTGCCAGCAGTAAGACAGGGGCCTACTACAATGAGCAGTTCTTC
CDR3: CASSKTGAYYNEQFF

D: NA
V: TRBV27
size: NA
length: 13
J: TRBJ1-2
DNA: TGTGCCAGCAGTTCTGGGAGGAACTATGGCTACACCTTC
CDR3: CASSSGRNYGYTF

D: TRBD1
V: TRBV7-9
size: NA
length: 15
J: TRBJ1-6
DNA: TGTGCCAGCAGCCCCGACAGGGGGCTGGATTCACCCCTCCACTTT
CDR3: CASSPDRGLDSPLHF

D: TRBD1
V: TRBV19
size: NA
length: 11
J: TRBJ2-7
DNA: TGTGCCACGGGACAGGGGGCCGAGCAGTACTTC
CDR3: CATGQGAEQYF

D: TRBD1
V: TRBV27
size: NA
length: 15
J: TRBJ2-1
DNA: TGTGCCAGCAGTCTTCCAGGGACAGTTTACAATGAGCAGTTCTTC
CDR3: CASSLPGTVYNEQFF

D: NA
V: TRBV13
size: NA
length: 12
J: TRBJ2-3
DNA: TGTGCCAGCAGCTTAGGTGGAGATACGCAGTATTTT
CDR3: CASSLGGDTQYF

D: TRBD1
V: TRBV28
size: NA
length: 15
J: TRBJ2-7
DNA: TGTGCCAGCAGTTTTCTCGGGGACAGGGCCCACGAGCAGTACTTC
CDR3: CASSFLGDRAHEQYF

D: NA
V: TRBV7-3
size: once
length: 15
J: TRBJ2-5
DNA: TGTGCCAGCAGCTTAATGGGCGGACCTCAAGAGACCCAGTACTTC
CDR3: CASSLMGGPQETQYF

D: NA
V: TRBV6-5
size: NA
length: 14
J: TRBJ2-7
DNA: TGTGCCAGCACCGGGGCCGGTAGTCCCTACGAGCAGTACTTC
CDR3: CASTGAGSPYEQYF

D: TRBD2
V: TRBV29-1
size: NA
length: 14
J: TRBJ2-1
DNA: TGCAGCGTGGAGGAGGGTAGCGGGACCAATGAGCAGTTCTTC
CDR3: CSVEEGSGTNEQFF

D: TRBD2
V: TRBV28
size: NA
length: 16
J: TRBJ2-3
DNA: TGTGCCAGCAGTGGGGGGAGGGCCCCCAATCCAGATACGCAGTATTTT
CDR3: CASSGGRAPNPDTQYF

D: NA
V: TRBV27
size: NA
length: 16
J: TRBJ2-2
DNA: TGTGCCAGCAGTTTTATCTCTACTGGGAACACCGGGGAGCTGTTTTTT
CDR3: CASSFISTGNTGELFF

D: TRBD1
V: TRBV6-5
size: NA
length: 13
J: TRBJ1-1
DNA: TGTGCCAGCAGTCAAGACAGGGATTCGGGCGCTTTCTTT
CDR3: CASSQDRDSGAFF

D: NA
V: TRBV2
size: NA
length: 13
J: TRBJ2-7
DNA: TGTGCCAGCAGTGACGGCAACCTTTTCGAGCAGTACTTC
CDR3: CASSDGNLFEQYF

D: NA
V: TRBV28
size: NA
length: 13
J: TRBJ2-1
DNA: TGTGCCAGCAGCCTAGGGGGGATTGGTGAGCAGTTCTTC
CDR3: CASSLGGIGEQFF

D: NA
V: TRBV27
size: NA
length: 15
J: TRBJ2-3
DNA: TGTGCCAGCACCCTCTCCGGACTCGACACAGATACGCAGTATTTT
CDR3: CASTLSGLDTDTQYF

D: NA
V: TRBV27
size: NA
length: 14
J: TRBJ2-1
DNA: TGTGCCAGCAGTTTACGTCAGGGCGGCAATGAGCAGTTCTTC
CDR3: CASSLRQGGNEQFF

D: NA
V: TRBV2
size: NA
length: 14
J: TRBJ1-1
DNA: TGTGCCAGCACCAATCGGGCCACGGACACTGAAGCTTTCTTT
CDR3: CASTNRATDTEAFF

D: TRBD1
V: TRBV11-2
size: NA
length: 16
J: TRBJ1-4
DNA: TGTGCCAGCAGCTCCGGACAGGGGATCGTCAATGAAAAACTGTTTTTT
CDR3: CASSSGQGIVNEKLFF

D: TRBD2
V: TRBV6-1
size: NA
length: 17
J: TRBJ2-2
DNA: TGTGCCAGCAGTGTACCTCGGGGGGGGCAGGGGAGCGGGGAGCTGTTTTTT
CDR3: CASSVPRGGQGSGELFF

D: NA
V: TRBV19
size: NA
length: 13
J: TRBJ1-5
DNA: TGTGCCAGTAGTACGTGGGGCAATCAGCCCCAGCATTTT
CDR3: CASSTWGNQPQHF

D: NA
V: TRBV28
size: NA
length: 15
J: TRBJ2-7
DNA: TGTGCCAGCAGTTTTAACTTGCAGGCCCTCTACGAGCAGTACTTC
CDR3: CASSFNLQALYEQYF

D: NA
V: TRBV5-6
size: NA
length: 14
J: TRBJ2-7
DNA: TGTGCCAGCAGCTTGGTTCGCAGTACCTACGAGCAGTACTTC
CDR3: CASSLVRSTYEQYF

D: NA
V: TRBV5-1
size: NA
length: 14
J: TRBJ1-2
DNA: TGCGCCAGCAGCTCCAGGGATCGACCCTATGGCTACACCTTC
CDR3: CASSSRDRPYGYTF

D: TRBD1
V: TRBV5-6
size: NA
length: 15
J: TRBJ1-1
DNA: TGTGCCAGCAGCTGGACAGGGGCCATTAGCACTGAAGCTTTCTTT
CDR3: CASSWTGAISTEAFF

D: TRBD2
V: TRBV13
size: NA
length: 16
J: TRBJ2-5
DNA: TGTGCCAGCAGCCCTACCGGGACTAGCGGGGAAGAGACCCAGTACTTC
CDR3: CASSPTGTSGEETQYF

D: NA
V: TRBV7-9
size: NA
length: 14
J: TRBJ2-1
DNA: TGTGCCAGCAGCTTAGCGTATGTGGGGAATGAGCAGTTCTTC
CDR3: CASSLAYVGNEQFF

D: TRBD2
V: TRBV6-1
size: NA
length: 14
J: TRBJ2-3
DNA: TGTGCCAGCAACCCCCCGGGGGGGCCCGGTACGCAGTATTTT
CDR3: CASNPPGGPGTQYF

D: NA
V: TRBV7-9
size: NA
length: 14
J: TRBJ1-1
DNA: TGTGCCAGCAGGATGGCCATGGGGGACACTGAAGCTTTCTTT
CDR3: CASRMAMGDTEAFF

D: TRBD2
V: TRBV7-9
size: NA
length: 17
J: TRBJ2-1
DNA: TGTGCCAGCAGCTTTAGGGGGGTAGCGGGAGCAAGCAATGAGCAGTTCTTC
CDR3: CASSFRGVAGASNEQFF

D: NA
V: TRBV10-3
size: NA
length: 14
J: TRBJ2-2
DNA: TGTGCCATCAGTGAGTCGTCCAACACCGGGGAGCTGTTTTTT
CDR3: CAISESSNTGELFF

D: NA
V: TRBV5-1
size: NA
length: 14
J: TRBJ2-2
DNA: TGCGCCAGCAGCTGGGACAATCCCACCGGGGAGCTGTTTTTT
CDR3: CASSWDNPTGELFF

D: NA
V: TRBV10-2
size: NA
length: 12
J: TRBJ2-7
DNA: TGCGCCAGCAGCGCCGGCGTCTACGAGCAGTACTTC
CDR3: CASSAGVYEQYF

D: TRBD1
V: TRBV6-5
size: once
length: 16
J: TRBJ2-7
DNA: TGTGCCAGCAGTTACAACAGGGGATTAATGTCTCACGAGCAGTACTTC
CDR3: CASSYNRGLMSHEQYF

D: NA
V: TRBV28
size: NA
length: 16
J: TRBJ2-2
DNA: TGTGCCAGCAGTTTGGAAAGGGGATGGAACACCGGGGAGCTGTTTTTT
CDR3: CASSLERGWNTGELFF

D: NA
V: TRBV11-2
size: NA
length: 14
J: TRBJ2-7
DNA: TGTGCCAGCAGCTTAGCCGGGGTTCCCTACGAGCAGTACTTC
CDR3: CASSLAGVPYEQYF

D: NA
V: TRBV6-6
size: NA
length: 15
J: TRBJ2-7
DNA: TGTGCCAGCACCCCCTTTGGGACTCCAGGCTACGAGCAGTACTTC
CDR3: CASTPFGTPGYEQYF

D: NA
V: TRBV5-1
size: few
length: 14
J: TRBJ1-5
DNA: TGCGCCAGCAGCTTGGGGCAGGGCGACCAGCCCCAGCATTTT
CDR3: CASSLGQGDQPQHF

D: NA
V: TRBV13
size: NA
length: 16
J: TRBJ2-2
DNA: TGTGCCAGCAGCCCGGGCGCAGGGGCGAACACCGGGGAGCTGTTTTTT
CDR3: CASSPGAGANTGELFF

D: NA
V: TRBV30
size: NA
length: 13
J: TRBJ2-7
DNA: TGTGCCTGGAGTGTACGAGGGACACGGGAGCAGTACTTC
CDR3: CAWSVRGTREQYF

D: NA
V: TRBV5-5
size: once
length: 13
J: TRBJ1-1
DNA: TGTGCCAGCAGCTGGAGTGGGAACACTGAAGCTTTCTTT
CDR3: CASSWSGNTEAFF

D: NA
V: TRBV6-1
size: NA
length: 16
J: TRBJ2-3
DNA: TGTGCCAGCAGTGAAGGGGTAGCCCTAAGCACAGATACGCAGTATTTT
CDR3: CASSEGVALSTDTQYF

D: NA
V: TRBV6-5
size: NA
length: 15
J: TRBJ1-2
DNA: TGTGCCAGCGCCGAAGCAGCCCTGCACATCGATGGCTACACCTTC
CDR3: CASAEAALHIDGYTF

D: NA
V: TRBV7-8
size: NA
length: 17
J: TRBJ2-5
DNA: TGTGCCAGCAGCGTCGCCCGGACAGCGCGGTATCAGGAGACCCAGTACTTC
CDR3: CASSVARTARYQETQYF

D: NA
V: TRBV7-8
size: NA
length: 13
J: TRBJ1-1
DNA: TGTGCCAGCAGCGTAGTTGGGAACACTGAAGCTTTCTTT
CDR3: CASSVVGNTEAFF